This T cell receptor (beta chain) was retrieved from a study of molecular identifiers for immune sequencing clone quantification. Findings of the study overall: Spiked Jurkat TCR RNA equal to one cell could reportedly be picked out among one million naive cells. Clonotypes topping 20 RNA copies carried over 98% of effector molecules but under 1% of naive ones.

Many counts were recorded for this clonotype. Its specificity is not known. TCRdb reprocessed the PCR reads with MiXCR, giving one entry per CDR3 protein. The sample consists of about 640,000 distinct CDR3 sequences, about 20% of them appearing once. Naive CD8 libraries came from approximately 20,000 to 1,000,000 sorted cells with 10%, 30% or 50% RNA. Naive CD8 T cells were sorted, and the gate applied was CD8+CD4-CCR7+CD45RA+. Sequenced: naive CD8+ T cells from blood, with Jurkat cell RNA spiked in. The subset: FACS-sorted CD8+CD4-CCR7+CD45RA+ naive T cells. The source is a human donor in good health. Some libraries in this study had Jurkat cell RNA spiked in.

CDR3 nucleotide sequence: TGTGCCAGCAGCTTAATGGAGTCCGCAGATACGCAGTATTTT. It specifies CASSLMESADTQYF. The V and J genes are TRBV7-9 and TRBJ2-3; no firm D call. This CDR3 spans 14 amino acids. Germline loops: CDR1 SEHNR, CDR2 FQNEAQ (reference sequence). Trimming took 2 bases from V and 4 from J, leaving 10 bases between them.